This TCR beta chain stems from a study of T cell changes during pregnancy in multiple sclerosis (dated by TCRdb to the late 2010s). Describing the broader study: The study looked at changes in the T cell repertoire across pregnancy in women with multiple sclerosis.

Libraries were built with the immunoSEQ multiplex PCR assay. The clones in this table, taken by TCRdb from immuneACCESS, are in-frame only. Not every clone is retained; where verified, under half of the shortfall comes from an unresolved V gene, and the cause of the rest is unknown. The sample records some 49,000 clones, about 90% of which are singletons. Around 5% of the sample belongs to the ten largest clones. A remark on this clone: This receptor's antigen is unknown. No much larger clonotype is one base removed from it; base qualities were not supplied.

A distance of 12 bases separates the germline ends of V and J, which lose 3 bases and 1 base respectively. Based on the germline V gene, the CDR1 and CDR2 sequences are MDHEN and SYDVKM. The CDR3 spans 15 residues, from the cysteine through the phenylalanine. The sequence is cut down to CDR3 DNA, 45 bases in frame from base 1. This specimen consisted of peripheral blood, obtained after pregnancy. The clonotype originates from a female donor in good health, enrolled as a control in a pregnancy study. Here the chain combines TRBV28 and TRBJ1-1; TRBD1 is perhaps the D gene, given 5 matching bases. The DNA sequence follows: TGTGCCAGCAGTTTCTCAGGAGGGGCGAACACTGAAGCTTTCTTT. It specifies CASSFSGGANTEAFF.